Presented here are 24 T cell receptor beta chains from one specimen sequenced in a study of shared clonotypes between healthy human individuals (dated by TCRdb to the early 2020s). The method was the immunoSEQ multiplex PCR assay. This immuneACCESS table, as held by TCRdb, lists in-frame sequences with V and J called but not all clones. Of the missing ones, under half trace to an unresolved V gene in checked studies; the others have no known cause. The sample contains around 2,000,000 clones, around 96% of them found a single time. The ten largest make up more than 0.95% of the sample. CD8 naive samples were obtained by positive selection for CCR7 among CD45RO-negative cells, yielding a CD45RA+CCR7+ population from which TemRA cells were excluded. The sample taken for sequencing was naive CD8+ T cells sorted from blood. What the cell subset or site label conveys for this sample: CD45RA+CCR7+. The receptor set was obtained from a man between 18 and 29 years old in good health.

The chain is built from TRBV9 and TRBJ2-5; 9 nucleotides line up with TRBD1. The CDR3 runs to 15 residues. J lost 0 bases, V lost 2 bases, and 2 bases had no gene match. CDR1 is SGDLS, CDR2 YYNGEE, per germline. CDR3 bases: TGTGCCAGCAGCGTGGGGACAGGGAACCAAGAGACCCAGTACTTC. It is translated as CASSVGTGNQETQYF.

The chain links TRBV27 to TRBJ2-7; D call uncertain. Trimming took 4 bases from V and 0 from J, leaving 16 bases between them. Germline loops: CDR1 MNHEY, CDR2 SMNVEV (reference sequence). The CDR3 spans 16 residues. The CDR3, as DNA: TGTGCCAGCAGTTCAGTTCAGGTCCAGAGCTCCTACGAGCAGTACTTC. Translating gives CASSSVQVQSSYEQYF.

Details on this clone: Other DNA sequences in this sample translate to the same CDR3. This chain uses TRBV28 with TRBJ2-1; D ambiguous. The germline V gene has CDR1 MDHEN and CDR2 SYDVKM. V was pared by 2 bases and J by 7 bases, with 12 bases between. The CDR3 extends over 14 amino acids. The CDR3 coding sequence is TGTGCCAGCAGTTTAAGCCTGCTGGGGAATGAGCAGTTCTTC. Translating it yields CASSLSLLGNEQFF.

The chain employs TRBV29-1 and TRBJ2-7; 13 bases match TRBD2. The CDR3 sequence is 14 residues long. V lost 7 bases to trimming and J lost 2 bases; unmatched junction nucleotides: 5. CDR1 is SQVTM, CDR2 ANQGSEA, per germline. CDR3 sequence: CSASGTSGTYEQYF. The CDR3 bases are TGCAGCGCGTCCGGGACTAGCGGGACCTACGAGCAGTACTTC.

Remarks on this clone: Other DNA sequences in this sample translate to the same CDR3. The chain combines TRBV19 with TRBJ2-7; D is unresolved. V lost 3 bases and J 3 bases, leaving 9 bases between the germline ends. CDR1 LNHDA and CDR2 SQIVND come from the germline V gene (reference sequence). The CDR3 loop spans 13 amino acids. The CDR3 region has the DNA TGTGCCAGTAGTATGGGCCTGGGCTACGAGCAGTACTTC. Its protein product is CASSMGLGYEQYF.

V is TRBV6-5 and J is TRBJ1-2; 10 positions agree with TRBD1. V gave up 6 bases and J gave up 6 bases; unmatched junction bases: 7. The germline CDR1 and CDR2 sequences are MNHEY and SVGAGI. The CDR3 runs to 14 residues. The CDR3 here is CASRVTGGADGYTF. The CDR3 nucleotides are TGTGCCAGCAGGGTGACAGGGGGCGCCGATGGCTACACCTTC.

The genes are TRBV18 and TRBJ1-1, with no clear D. The CDR3 contains 15 residues. Germline CDR1 reads KGHSH; CDR2 reads LQKENI. V gave up 6 bases and J gave up 0 bases, with 14 bases separating them. The CDR3 sequence is CASSPGILMNTEAFF. The CDR3 DNA reads TGTGCCAGCTCCCCGGGGATCCTTATGAACACTGAAGCTTTCTTT.

The V call is TRBV27, the J call TRBJ2-2, with 11 bases aligning to TRBD2. The CDR3 is made up of 17 amino acids. Germline CDR1 is MNHEY and CDR2 is SMNVEV (reference sequence). The ends lost 1 base at V and 4 bases at J; junction bases unmatched: 5. The CDR3 here is CASSLLSSGGPTGELFF. The CDR3 DNA follows: TGTGCCAGCAGTTTATTGTCTAGCGGGGGGCCCACCGGGGAGCTGTTTTTT.

The chain couples TRBV9 to TRBJ2-5; D call uncertain. The V and J ends lost 0 bases and 1 base respectively, with 10 bases between them. Germline V gene data show CDR1 as SGDLS and CDR2 as YYNGEE. The CDR3 runs 15 residues. In nucleotides, the CDR3 is TGTGCCAGCAGCGTAGGAGAACACCTCCAAGAGACCCAGTACTTC. It yields the protein CASSVGEHLQETQYF.

This chain connects TRBV27 to TRBJ2-7, with unresolved D. The length of the CDR3 is 16 residues. V lost 5 bases and J lost 5, with 22 bases in between. Per the germline V gene, CDR1 is MNHEY and CDR2 is SMNVEV (reference sequence). This CDR3 reads CASSPLSEKGIDEQYF. In DNA form, the CDR3 reads TGTGCCAGCAGTCCCTTGAGTGAGAAGGGAATCGACGAGCAGTACTTC.

This chain connects TRBV4-1 to TRBJ2-3; 9 nucleotides agree with TRBD2. Per germline, CDR1 MGHRA and CDR2 YSYEKL. Trimming at V came to 1 base and at J to 3 bases, leaving 14 bases not matched to a gene. This CDR3 is 19 amino acids long. CDR3 residues: CASSQGVPWREGETDTQYF. The CDR3 DNA sequence: TGCGCCAGCAGCCAAGGAGTCCCCTGGCGGGAGGGCGAGACAGATACGCAGTATTTT.

The chain employs TRBV6-5 and TRBJ2-1; a possible D gene is TRBD2 (6 bases). The CDR3 contains 14 residues. From germline, CDR1 is MNHEY and CDR2 SVGAGI. The V end was cut by 2 bases, the J end by 3 bases, with 8 bases between. In nucleotides, the CDR3 is TGTGCCAGCAGTTACGTGGGGGGCTACAATGAGCAGTTCTTC. Protein: CASSYVGGYNEQFF.

The chain employs TRBV9 and TRBJ2-1; 7 bases are a match to TRBD2. CDR3 length: 14 residues. V lost 1 base, J lost 4 bases, and 2 bases stayed unmatched. The germline V gene encodes CDR1 SGDLS and CDR2 YYNGEE. CDR3 amino acids: CASSVRGEYNEQFF. CDR3 coding DNA: TGTGCCAGCAGCGTACGGGGGGAGTACAATGAGCAGTTCTTC.

The J gene is TRBJ1-5, the V gene TRBV27; 7 positions match TRBD1. V shed 5 bases, J shed 2 bases, and the junction held 0 bases outside the gene matches. This CDR3 region has 13 residues. Per germline, CDR1 MNHEY and CDR2 SMNVEV (reference sequence). CDR3 in amino acids: CASSTGGNQPQHF. The CDR3 DNA follows: TGTGCCAGCAGTACAGGGGGCAATCAGCCCCAGCATTTT.

The rearrangement links TRBV18 to TRBJ1-3; 8 bases agree with TRBD1. The J segment lost 2 bases and the V segment lost 5 bases, leaving 5 bases of the junction unmatched. Germline assignment: CDR1 KGHSH and CDR2 LQKENI. This CDR3 comprises 15 residues. The CDR3 bases are TGTGCCAGCTCATCTGACAGGGGAACTGGAAACACCATATATTTT. Translation: CASSSDRGTGNTIYF.

V is TRBV30 and J is TRBJ1-2; no clear D gene. Germline V gives CDR1 GTSNPN, CDR2 SVGIG (reference sequence). The CDR3 totals 14 residues. V dropped 5 bases and J dropped 2 bases, with 15 bases sitting between them. This CDR3 is CAWAPDGANYGYTF. CDR3 in DNA: TGTGCCTGGGCCCCGGACGGAGCCAACTATGGCTACACCTTC.

J is TRBJ1-5 and V is TRBV4-1; D might be TRBD1 (5 bases). CDR1 is MGHRA, CDR2 YSYEKL, per germline. There are 13 residues in the CDR3. Trimming took 1 base from V and 14 from J, leaving 15 bases between them. The CDR3 reads CASSQVLGEGKHF. CDR3 bases: TGCGCCAGCAGCCAAGTGCTGGGTGAGGGGAAGCATTTT.

The V and J genes are TRBV6-5 and TRBJ2-7; TRBD1 matches at 9 bases. The CDR3 runs to 13 residues. Looked up from germline, CDR1 is MNHEY and CDR2 is SVGAGI. After removal of 6 bases from V and 4 bases from J, the junction contained 4 bases not matched to a gene. CDR3 sequence (DNA): TGTGCCAGCAGCCAGGACAGGGGATACGAGCAGTACTTC. It encodes CASSQDRGYEQYF.

The CDR3 here is CASSFRGGGSDTQYF. CDR3 DNA: TGTGCCAGCAGCTTTCGGGGGGGAGGGTCAGATACGCAGTATTTT. The V call is TRBV5-4, the J call TRBJ2-3, with 8 bases lining up with TRBD2. This CDR3 is built from 15 residues. Per the germline V gene, CDR1 is SGHNT and CDR2 is YYREEE (reference sequence). The V and J ends lost 2 bases and 4 bases, in that order; junction bases with no gene match: 6.

The CDR3 protein is CASSEPPRGMEETQYF. DNA for the CDR3: TGTGCCAGCAGTGAACCTCCGCGGGGGATGGAAGAGACCCAGTACTTC. The chain combines TRBV6-1 with TRBJ2-5, with 7 bases fitting TRBD2. Losses at the gene ends were 2 bases for V and 3 bases for J; bases not matched to a gene: 9. This CDR3 region has 16 residues. Germline-derived CDR1 and CDR2 are MNHNS and SASEGT.

J is TRBJ1-1 and V is TRBV11-2; 9 bases are a match to TRBD1. Germline CDR1 and CDR2: SGHAT and FQNNGV. The length of the CDR3 is 15 residues. J was trimmed by 5 bases and V by 7 bases; bases with no gene match: 11. The DNA for the CDR3 is TGTGCCAGCAACCGGGACAGGGACGTATATACTGAAGCTTTCTTT. It specifies CASNRDRDVYTEAFF.

This chain connects TRBV5-8 to TRBJ2-1, with TRBD1 as a possible D gene (5 bases). The CDR3 loop spans 13 amino acids. The germline V gene encodes CDR1 SGHTS and CDR2 YDEGEE. V lost 0 bases to trimming and J lost 5 bases, with 6 bases between them. The CDR3 DNA reads as TGTGCCAGCAGCTTGGAAGGGGACAATGAGCAGTTCTTC. As protein: CASSLEGDNEQFF.

The gene calls are TRBV13 and TRBJ1-2; D is ambiguous. V lost 1 base and J lost 2, with 8 bases in between. The CDR3 is made up of 14 amino acids. Germline-derived CDR1 and CDR2 are PRHDT and FYEKMQ (reference sequence). The CDR3 spells CASSLDGENYGYTF. In DNA, the CDR3 is TGTGCCAGCAGCTTAGACGGGGAGAACTATGGCTACACCTTC.

V gene TRBV25-1 combines with J gene TRBJ2-3; D perhaps matches TRBD1 (5 bases). Germline V lookup: CDR1 MGHDK, CDR2 SYGVNS. The germline V and J ends were trimmed by 2 bases and 5 bases, with 17 bases remaining between them. This CDR3 has 16 amino acids. CDR3 coding DNA: TGTGCCAGCAGTGAACATCCGGGTGGGGCGATAGATACGCAGTATTTT. It translates to CASSEHPGGAIDTQYF.